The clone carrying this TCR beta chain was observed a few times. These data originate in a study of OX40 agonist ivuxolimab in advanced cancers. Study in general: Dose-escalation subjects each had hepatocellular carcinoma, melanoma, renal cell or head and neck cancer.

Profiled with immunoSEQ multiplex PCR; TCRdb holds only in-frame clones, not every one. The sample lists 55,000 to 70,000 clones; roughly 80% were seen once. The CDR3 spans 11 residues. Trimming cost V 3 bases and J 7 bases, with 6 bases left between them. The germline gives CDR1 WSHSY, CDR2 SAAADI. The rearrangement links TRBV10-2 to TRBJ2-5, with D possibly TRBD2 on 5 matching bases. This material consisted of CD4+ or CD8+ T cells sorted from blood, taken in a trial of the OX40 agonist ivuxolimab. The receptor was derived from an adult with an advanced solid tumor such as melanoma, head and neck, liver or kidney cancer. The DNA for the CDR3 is TGCGCCAGCAGTGAAGAGGGGACCCAGTACTTC. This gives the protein CASSEEGTQYF.